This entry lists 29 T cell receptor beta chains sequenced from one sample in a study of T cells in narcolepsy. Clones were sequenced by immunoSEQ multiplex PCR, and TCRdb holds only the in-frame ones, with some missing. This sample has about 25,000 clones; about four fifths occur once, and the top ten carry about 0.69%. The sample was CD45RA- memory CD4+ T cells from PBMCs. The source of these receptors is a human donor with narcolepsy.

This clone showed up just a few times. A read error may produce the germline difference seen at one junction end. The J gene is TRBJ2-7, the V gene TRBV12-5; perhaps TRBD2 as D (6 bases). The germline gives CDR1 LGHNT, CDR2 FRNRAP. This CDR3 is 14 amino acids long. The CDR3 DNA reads TGTGCTAGTGGCTTGGGGGGTAAGGTCAACGAGCAGTACTTC. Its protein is CASGLGGKVNEQYF.

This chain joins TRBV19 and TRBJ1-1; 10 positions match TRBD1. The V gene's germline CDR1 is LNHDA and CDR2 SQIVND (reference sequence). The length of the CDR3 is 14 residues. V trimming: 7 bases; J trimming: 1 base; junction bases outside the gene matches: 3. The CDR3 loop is CASTRTGGNTEAFF. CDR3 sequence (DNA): TGTGCCAGTACCCGGACAGGGGGGAACACTGAAGCTTTCTTT.

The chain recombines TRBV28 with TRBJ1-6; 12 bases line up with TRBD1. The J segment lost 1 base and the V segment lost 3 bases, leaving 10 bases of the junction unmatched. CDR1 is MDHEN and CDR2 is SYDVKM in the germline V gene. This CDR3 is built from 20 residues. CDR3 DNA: TGTGCCAGCAGTTTGTTCACCCGGGACAGGGGGCGATCCTATAATTCACCCCTCCACTTT. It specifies CASSLFTRDRGRSYNSPLHF.

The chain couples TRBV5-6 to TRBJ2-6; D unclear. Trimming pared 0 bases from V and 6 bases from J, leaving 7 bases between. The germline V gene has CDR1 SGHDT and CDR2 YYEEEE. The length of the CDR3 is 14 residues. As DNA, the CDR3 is TGTGCCAGCAGCTTGGGGACGGCGGCCAACGTCCTGACTTTC. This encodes CASSLGTAANVLTF.

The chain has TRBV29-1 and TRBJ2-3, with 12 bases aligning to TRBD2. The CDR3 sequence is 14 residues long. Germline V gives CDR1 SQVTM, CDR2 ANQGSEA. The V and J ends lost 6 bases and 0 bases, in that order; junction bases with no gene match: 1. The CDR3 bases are TGCAGCGTGGGGACTAGCGGGAGCACAGATACGCAGTATTTT. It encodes CSVGTSGSTDTQYF.

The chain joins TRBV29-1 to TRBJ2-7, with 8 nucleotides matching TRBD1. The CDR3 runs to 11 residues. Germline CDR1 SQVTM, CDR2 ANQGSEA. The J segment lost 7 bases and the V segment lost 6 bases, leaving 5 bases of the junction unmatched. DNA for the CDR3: TGCAGCGTGGGGACAGGCAGGGAGCAGTACTTC. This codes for CSVGTGREQYF.

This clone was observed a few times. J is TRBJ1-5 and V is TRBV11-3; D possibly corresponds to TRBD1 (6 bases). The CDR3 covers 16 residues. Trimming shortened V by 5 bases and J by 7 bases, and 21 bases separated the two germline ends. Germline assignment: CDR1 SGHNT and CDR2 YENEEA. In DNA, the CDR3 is TGTGCCAGCAGCCGAGGGGTACAGGGTAGTATCCAGCCCCAGCATTTT. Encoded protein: CASSRGVQGSIQPQHF.

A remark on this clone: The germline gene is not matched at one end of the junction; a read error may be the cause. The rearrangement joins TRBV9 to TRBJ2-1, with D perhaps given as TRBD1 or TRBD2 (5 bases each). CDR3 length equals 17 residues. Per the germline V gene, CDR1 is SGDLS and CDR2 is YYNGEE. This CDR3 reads CASSVRSPGRIYTEQFF. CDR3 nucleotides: TGTGCCAGCAGCGTCCGATCTCCGGGACGTATCTACACTGAGCAGTTCTTC. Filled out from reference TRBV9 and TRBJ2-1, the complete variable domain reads DSGVTQTPKHLITATGQRVTLRCSPRSGDLSVYWYQQSLDQGLQFLIQYYNGEERAKGNILERFSAQQFPDLHSELNLSSLELGDSALYFCASSVRSPGRIYTEQFFGPGTRLTVL.

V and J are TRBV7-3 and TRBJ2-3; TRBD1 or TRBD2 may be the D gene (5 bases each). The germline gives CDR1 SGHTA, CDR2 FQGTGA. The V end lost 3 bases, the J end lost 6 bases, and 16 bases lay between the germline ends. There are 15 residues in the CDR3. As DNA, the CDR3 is TGTGCCAGCAGCTTTTCGGGGCAGGGTGGGGATACGCAGTATTTT. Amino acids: CASSFSGQGGDTQYF. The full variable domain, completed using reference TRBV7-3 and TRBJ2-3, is GAGVSQTPSNKVTEKGKYVELRCDPISGHTALYWYRQSLGQGPEFLIYFQGTGAADDSGLPNDRFFAVRPEGSVSTLKIQRTERGDSAVYLCASSFSGQGGDTQYFGPGTRLTVL.

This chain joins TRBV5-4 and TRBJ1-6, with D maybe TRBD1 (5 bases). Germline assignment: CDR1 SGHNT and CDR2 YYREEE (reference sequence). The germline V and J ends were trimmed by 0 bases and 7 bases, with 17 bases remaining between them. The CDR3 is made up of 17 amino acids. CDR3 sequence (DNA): TGTGCCAGCAGCTTGGGTACGAGGGGACTCCTGAATTCACCCCTCCACTTT. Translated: CASSLGTRGLLNSPLHF.

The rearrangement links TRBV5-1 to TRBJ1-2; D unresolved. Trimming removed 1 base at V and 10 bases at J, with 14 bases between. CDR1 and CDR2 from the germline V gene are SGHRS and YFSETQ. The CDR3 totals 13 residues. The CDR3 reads CASSLTPGGPYTF. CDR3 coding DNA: TGCGCCAGCAGCTTGACCCCAGGAGGACCCTACACCTTC.

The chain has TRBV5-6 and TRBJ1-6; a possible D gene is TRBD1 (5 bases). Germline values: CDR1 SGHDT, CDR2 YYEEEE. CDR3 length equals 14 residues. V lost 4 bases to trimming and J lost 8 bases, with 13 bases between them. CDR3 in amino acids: CASSPQGGDSPLHF. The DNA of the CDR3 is TGTGCCAGCAGCCCCCAGGGTGGTGATTCACCCCTCCACTTT.

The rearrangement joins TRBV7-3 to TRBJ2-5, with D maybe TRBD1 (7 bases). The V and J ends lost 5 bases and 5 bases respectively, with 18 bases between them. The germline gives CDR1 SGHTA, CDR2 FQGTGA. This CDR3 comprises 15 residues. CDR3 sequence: CASSPSGGGGETQYF. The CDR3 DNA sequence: TGTGCCAGCAGCCCGTCCGGAGGGGGCGGGGAGACCCAGTACTTC.

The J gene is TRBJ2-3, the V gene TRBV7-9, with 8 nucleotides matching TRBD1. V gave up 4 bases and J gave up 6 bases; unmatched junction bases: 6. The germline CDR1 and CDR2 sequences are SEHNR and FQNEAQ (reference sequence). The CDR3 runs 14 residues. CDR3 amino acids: CASSSWTGTDTQYF. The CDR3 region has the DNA TGTGCCAGCAGCTCGTGGACAGGGACGGATACGCAGTATTTT.

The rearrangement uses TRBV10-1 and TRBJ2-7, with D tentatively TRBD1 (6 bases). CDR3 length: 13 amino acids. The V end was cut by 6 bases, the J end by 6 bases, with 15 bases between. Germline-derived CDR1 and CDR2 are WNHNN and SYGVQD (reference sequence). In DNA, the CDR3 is TGCGCCAGCAGGGACAGCTTCTTGGGCGAGCAGTACTTC. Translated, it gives CASRDSFLGEQYF.

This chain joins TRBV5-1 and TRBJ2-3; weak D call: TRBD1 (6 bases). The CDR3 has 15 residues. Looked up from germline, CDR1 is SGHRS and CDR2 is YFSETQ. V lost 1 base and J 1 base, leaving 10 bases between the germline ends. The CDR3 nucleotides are TGCGCCAGCAGCTTGAGACAGGACCGCACAGATACGCAGTATTTT. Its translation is CASSLRQDRTDTQYF.

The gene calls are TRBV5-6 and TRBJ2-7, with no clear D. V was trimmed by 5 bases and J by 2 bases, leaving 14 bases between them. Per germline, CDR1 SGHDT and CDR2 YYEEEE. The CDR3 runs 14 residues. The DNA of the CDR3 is TGTGCCAGCAGTTTGCCTGCCTCGACCTACGAGCAGTACTTC. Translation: CASSLPASTYEQYF.

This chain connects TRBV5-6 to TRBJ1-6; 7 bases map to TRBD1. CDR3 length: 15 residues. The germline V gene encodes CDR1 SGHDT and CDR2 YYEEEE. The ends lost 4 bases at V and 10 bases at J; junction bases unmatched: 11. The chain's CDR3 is CASSGGTAQGSPLHF. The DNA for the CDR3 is TGTGCCAGCAGCGGCGGGACAGCCCAGGGCTCACCCCTCCACTTT.

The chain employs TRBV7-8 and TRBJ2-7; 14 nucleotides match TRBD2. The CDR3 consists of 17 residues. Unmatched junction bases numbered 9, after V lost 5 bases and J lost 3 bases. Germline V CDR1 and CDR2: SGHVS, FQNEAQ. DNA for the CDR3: TGTGCCAGCAGCCAGGGAGGGGGACTAGCGGGGGTCTACGAGCAGTACTTC. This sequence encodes CASSQGGGLAGVYEQYF. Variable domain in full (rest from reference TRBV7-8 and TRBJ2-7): GAGVSQSPRYKVAKRGQDVALRCDPISGHVSLFWYQQALGQGPEFLTYFQNEAQLDKSGLPSDRFFAERPEGSVSTLKIQRTQQEDSAVYLCASSQGGGLAGVYEQYFGPGTRLTVT.

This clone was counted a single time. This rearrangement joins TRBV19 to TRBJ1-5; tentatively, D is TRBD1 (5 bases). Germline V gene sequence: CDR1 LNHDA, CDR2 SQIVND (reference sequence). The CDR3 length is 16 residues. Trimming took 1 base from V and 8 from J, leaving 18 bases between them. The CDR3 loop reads CASSIGGLGPTEPQHF. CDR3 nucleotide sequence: TGTGCCAGTAGTATAGGGGGGTTGGGGCCCACAGAGCCCCAGCATTTT.

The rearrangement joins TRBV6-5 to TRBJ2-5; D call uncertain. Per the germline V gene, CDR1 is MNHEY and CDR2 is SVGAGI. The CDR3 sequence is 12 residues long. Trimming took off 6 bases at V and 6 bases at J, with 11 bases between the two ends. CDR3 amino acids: CASRGGGQTQYF. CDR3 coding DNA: TGTGCCAGCAGGGGTGGCGGCCAGACCCAGTACTTC.

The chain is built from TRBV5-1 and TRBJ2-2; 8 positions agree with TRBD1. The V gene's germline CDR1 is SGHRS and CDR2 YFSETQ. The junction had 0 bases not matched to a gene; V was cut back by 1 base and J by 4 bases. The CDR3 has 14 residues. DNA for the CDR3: TGCGCCAGCAGCTTGACAGGGGGCACCGGGGAGCTGTTTTTT. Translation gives CASSLTGGTGELFF. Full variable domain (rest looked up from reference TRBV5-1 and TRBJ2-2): KAGVTQTPRYLIKTRGQQVTLSCSPISGHRSVSWYQQTPGQGLQFLFEYFSETQRNKGNFPGRFSGRQFSNSRSEMNVSTLELGDSALYLCASSLTGGTGELFFGEGSRLTVL.

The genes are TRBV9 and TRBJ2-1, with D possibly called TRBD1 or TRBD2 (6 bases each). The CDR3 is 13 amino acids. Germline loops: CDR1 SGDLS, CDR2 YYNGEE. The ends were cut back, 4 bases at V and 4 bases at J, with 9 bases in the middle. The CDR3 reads CASSTGTYNEQFF. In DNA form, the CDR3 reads TGTGCCAGCAGCACAGGGACTTACAATGAGCAGTTCTTC.

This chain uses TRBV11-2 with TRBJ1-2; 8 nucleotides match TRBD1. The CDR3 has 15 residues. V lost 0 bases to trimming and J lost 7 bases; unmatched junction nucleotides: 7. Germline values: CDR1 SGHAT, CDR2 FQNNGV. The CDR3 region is CASSLDRAGGAGYTF. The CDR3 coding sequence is TGTGCCAGCAGCTTAGATCGGGCAGGGGGCGCTGGCTACACCTTC.

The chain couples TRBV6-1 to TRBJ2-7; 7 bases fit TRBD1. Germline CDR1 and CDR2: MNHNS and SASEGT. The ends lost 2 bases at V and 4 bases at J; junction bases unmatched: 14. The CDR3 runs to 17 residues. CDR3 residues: CASSEPVRGGASYEQYF. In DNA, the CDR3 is TGTGCCAGCAGTGAACCTGTGAGAGGGGGCGCGTCTTACGAGCAGTACTTC.

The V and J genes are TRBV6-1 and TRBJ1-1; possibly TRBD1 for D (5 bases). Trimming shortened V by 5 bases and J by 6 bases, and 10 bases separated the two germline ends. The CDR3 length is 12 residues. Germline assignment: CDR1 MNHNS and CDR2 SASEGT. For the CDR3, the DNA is TGTGCCAGCAGTTTGAGGGGTCCTGAAGCTTTCTTT. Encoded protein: CASSLRGPEAFF.

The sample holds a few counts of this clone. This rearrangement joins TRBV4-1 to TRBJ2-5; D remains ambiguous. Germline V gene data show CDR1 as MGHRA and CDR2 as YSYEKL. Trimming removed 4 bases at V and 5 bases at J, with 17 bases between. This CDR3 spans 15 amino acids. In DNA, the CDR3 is TGCGCCAGCAGCCCCTACCAGAGGACCCCCGAGACCCAGTACTTC. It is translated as CASSPYQRTPETQYF.

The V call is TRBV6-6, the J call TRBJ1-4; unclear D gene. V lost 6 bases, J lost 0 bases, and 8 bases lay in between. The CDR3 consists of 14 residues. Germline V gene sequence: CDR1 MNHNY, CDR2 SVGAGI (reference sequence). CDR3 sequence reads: CASSLIATNEKLFF. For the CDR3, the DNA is TGTGCCAGCAGCCTGATAGCAACTAATGAAAAACTGTTTTTT.

The chain's CDR3 is CASSAGGNQPQHF. The CDR3 DNA reads as TGTGCCAGCAGTGCGGGAGGGAATCAGCCCCAGCATTTT. The V call is TRBV28, the J call TRBJ1-5; no clear D gene. This CDR3 is 13 amino acids long. V gave up 5 bases and J gave up 4 bases, with 9 bases separating them. Germline V gene data show CDR1 as MDHEN and CDR2 as SYDVKM.